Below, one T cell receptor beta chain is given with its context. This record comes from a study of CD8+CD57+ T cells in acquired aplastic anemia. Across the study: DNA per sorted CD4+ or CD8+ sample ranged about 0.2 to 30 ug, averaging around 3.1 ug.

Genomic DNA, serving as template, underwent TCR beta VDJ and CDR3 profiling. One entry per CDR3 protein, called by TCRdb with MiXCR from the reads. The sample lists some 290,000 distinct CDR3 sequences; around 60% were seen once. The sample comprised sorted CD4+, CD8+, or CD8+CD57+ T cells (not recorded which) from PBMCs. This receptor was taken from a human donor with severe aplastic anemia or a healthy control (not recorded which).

CDR3 in amino acids: CATSNNYEQYF. Written as DNA, the CDR3 is TGTGCCACGAGTAACAACTACGAGCAGTACTTC. This chain links TRBV19 with TRBJ2-7; D is uncertain. CDR3 length equals 11 residues. The germline V gene has CDR1 LNHDA and CDR2 SQIVND (reference sequence). Deletions cut 10 bases from V and 3 bases from J, with 10 bases between.